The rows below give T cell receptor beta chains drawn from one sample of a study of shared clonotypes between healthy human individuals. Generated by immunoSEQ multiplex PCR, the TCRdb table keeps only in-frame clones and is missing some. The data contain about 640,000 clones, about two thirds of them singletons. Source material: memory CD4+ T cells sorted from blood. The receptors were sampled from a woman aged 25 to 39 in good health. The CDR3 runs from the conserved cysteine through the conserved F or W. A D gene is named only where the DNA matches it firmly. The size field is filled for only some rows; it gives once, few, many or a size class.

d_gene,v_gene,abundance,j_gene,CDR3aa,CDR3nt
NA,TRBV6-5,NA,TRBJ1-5,CASSYSGFSNQPQHF,TGTGCCAGCAGTTACTCGGGGTTCAGCAATCAGCCCCAGCATTTT
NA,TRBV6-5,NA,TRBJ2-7,CASTTRAGEQYF,TGTGCCAGCACTACTCGGGCGGGGGAGCAGTACTTC
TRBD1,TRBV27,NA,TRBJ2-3,CASSLSGTGGAVTQYF,TGTGCCAGCAGTTTATCGGGGACAGGGGGCGCCGTTACGCAGTATTTT
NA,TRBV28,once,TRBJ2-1,CASLLSGRGREQFF,TGTGCCAGCCTTCTTAGCGGCCGGGGAAGGGAGCAGTTCTTC
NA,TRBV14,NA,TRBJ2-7,CASSQEQVSTYEQYF,TGTGCCAGCAGCCAAGAACAGGTCTCTACCTACGAGCAGTACTTC
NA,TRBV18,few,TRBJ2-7,CASSPAGVEQYF,TGTGCCAGCTCACCAGCAGGGGTCGAGCAGTACTTC
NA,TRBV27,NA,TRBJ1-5,CASSPTARDWQPQHF,TGTGCCAGCAGTCCCACCGCAAGGGATTGGCAGCCCCAGCATTTT
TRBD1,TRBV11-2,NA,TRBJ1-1,CASSFGTGVNTEAFF,TGTGCCAGCAGCTTCGGGACAGGGGTGAACACTGAAGCTTTCTTT
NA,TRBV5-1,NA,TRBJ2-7,CASSDPTRGGAGLEQYF,TGCGCCAGCAGCGACCCGACTAGAGGGGGAGCGGGCCTCGAGCAGTACTTC
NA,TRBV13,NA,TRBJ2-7,CASSFSRGEQYF,TGTGCCAGCAGCTTTTCACGGGGCGAGCAGTACTTC
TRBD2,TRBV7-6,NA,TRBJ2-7,CASSLMGLAGGSSYEQYF,TGTGCCAGCAGCTTAATGGGACTAGCGGGAGGTAGCTCCTACGAGCAGTACTTC
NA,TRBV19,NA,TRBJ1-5,CASSPYPGTFDQPQHF,TGTGCCAGTAGTCCCTATCCCGGGACATTCGATCAGCCCCAGCATTTT
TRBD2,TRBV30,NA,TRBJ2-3,CAWSGTSGGTDTQYF,TGTGCCTGGAGTGGGACTAGCGGGGGCACAGATACGCAGTATTTT
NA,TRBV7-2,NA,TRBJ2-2,CASSRGGNTGELFF,TGTGCCAGCAGTAGGGGAGGAAACACCGGGGAGCTGTTTTTT
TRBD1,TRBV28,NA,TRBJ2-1,CASIKDRGVSEQFF,TGTGCCAGTATAAAGGACAGGGGGGTAAGTGAGCAGTTCTTC
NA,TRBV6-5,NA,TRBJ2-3,CASSSSDLGPSDTQYF,TGTGCCAGCAGTTCATCGGACTTGGGGCCGTCAGATACGCAGTATTTT
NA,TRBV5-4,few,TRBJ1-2,CASSYDRNYGYTF,TGTGCCAGCAGCTACGACAGGAACTATGGCTACACCTTC
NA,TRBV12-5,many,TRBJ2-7,CASGLTDVEQYF,TGTGCTAGTGGTTTGACCGACGTGGAGCAGTACTTC
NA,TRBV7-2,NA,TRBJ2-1,CASSLVGYNEQFF,TGTGCCAGCAGCTTAGTTGGCTACAATGAGCAGTTCTTC
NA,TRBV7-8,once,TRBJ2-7,CASSVSHSSYEQYF,TGTGCCAGCAGCGTGAGCCACTCCTCCTACGAGCAGTACTTC
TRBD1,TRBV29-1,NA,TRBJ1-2,CSVVHDRGAFGYTF,TGCAGCGTTGTGCATGACAGGGGGGCGTTTGGCTACACCTTC
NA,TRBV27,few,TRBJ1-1,CATRGMTVNTEAFF,TGTGCCACCAGAGGGATGACTGTGAACACTGAAGCTTTCTTT
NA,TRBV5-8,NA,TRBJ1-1,CASSFRGVGNTEAFF,TGTGCCAGCAGCTTCCGTGGTGTTGGGAACACTGAAGCTTTCTTT
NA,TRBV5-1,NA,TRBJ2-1,CASSKDSGLYNEQFF,TGCGCCAGCAGCAAGGACAGCGGACTTTACAATGAGCAGTTCTTC
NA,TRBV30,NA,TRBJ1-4,CAWSVEGKLFF,TGTGCCTGGAGTGTCGAGGGAAAACTGTTTTTT
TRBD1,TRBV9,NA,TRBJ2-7,CASSVEGGRYEQYF,TGTGCCAGCAGCGTTGAAGGGGGCCGGTACGAGCAGTACTTC
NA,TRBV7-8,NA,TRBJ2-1,CASSLREVLNEQFF,TGTGCCAGCAGCTTAAGGGAGGTGCTCAATGAGCAGTTCTTC
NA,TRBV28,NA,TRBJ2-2,CASTRVSGLNTGELFF,TGTGCCAGCACCCGGGTATCCGGGTTGAACACCGGGGAGCTGTTTTTT
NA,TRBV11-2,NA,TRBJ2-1,CASSLSHGGSVGSEQFF,TGTGCCAGCAGCTTAAGTCATGGTGGGAGTGTAGGCAGTGAGCAGTTCTTC
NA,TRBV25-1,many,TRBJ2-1,CASSELGHEQFF,TGTGCCAGCAGTGAGTTGGGGCATGAGCAGTTCTTC
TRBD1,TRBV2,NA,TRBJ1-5,CASSPRTGIYQPQHF,TGTGCCAGCAGCCCGAGGACAGGGATTTACCAGCCCCAGCATTTT
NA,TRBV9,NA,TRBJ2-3,CASSVGGDATDTQYF,TGTGCCAGCAGCGTAGGAGGTGATGCCACAGATACGCAGTATTTT
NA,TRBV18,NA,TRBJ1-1,CASSPPGATEAFF,TGTGCCAGCTCCCCTCCAGGGGCCACTGAAGCTTTCTTT
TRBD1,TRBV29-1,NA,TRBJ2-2,CSVGDRMNTGELFF,TGCAGCGTTGGGGACAGGATGAACACCGGGGAGCTGTTTTTT
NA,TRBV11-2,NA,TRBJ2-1,CASSFGNFNNEQFF,TGTGCCAGCAGCTTTGGGAACTTCAACAATGAGCAGTTCTTC
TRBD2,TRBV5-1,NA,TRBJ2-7,CASSLETSGSVSYEQYF,TGCGCCAGCAGCTTGGAGACTAGCGGGAGTGTATCCTACGAGCAGTACTTC
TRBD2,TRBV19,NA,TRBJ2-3,CASSTPSGLAGVWDTQYF,TGTGCCAGTAGTACCCCCTCCGGACTAGCGGGAGTATGGGATACGCAGTATTTT
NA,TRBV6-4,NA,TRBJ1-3,CASSETSSGNTIYF,TGTGCCAGCAGTGAAACCAGCTCTGGAAACACCATATATTTT
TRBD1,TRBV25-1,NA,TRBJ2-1,CASSDSRGQIINEQFF,TGTGCCAGCAGTGATTCTAGGGGACAGATCATCAATGAGCAGTTCTTC
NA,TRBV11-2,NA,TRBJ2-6,CASSEQVGANVLTF,TGTGCCAGCAGCGAACAGGTTGGGGCCAACGTCCTGACTTTC
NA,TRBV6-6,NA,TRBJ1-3,CASSARTSQGNTIYF,TGTGCCAGCAGCGCTCGGACATCTCAAGGAAACACCATATATTTT
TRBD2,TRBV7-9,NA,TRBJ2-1,CASSFWREGNNEQFF,TGTGCCAGCAGCTTTTGGCGGGAGGGTAATAATGAGCAGTTCTTC
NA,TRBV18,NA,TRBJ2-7,CASSPRPDSSHEQYF,TGTGCCAGCTCACCAAGGCCAGATAGCTCCCACGAGCAGTACTTC
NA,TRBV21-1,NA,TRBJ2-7,CASSPLGAYEQYF,TGTGCCAGCAGCCCACTAGGGGCCTACGAGCAGTACTTC
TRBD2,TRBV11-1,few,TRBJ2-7,CASSSGRGLAPEQYF,TGTGCCAGCAGCTCCGGCCGGGGACTAGCTCCCGAGCAGTACTTC
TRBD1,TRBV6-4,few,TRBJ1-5,CASSPGTGNQPQHF,TGTGCCAGCAGTCCCGGGACAGGAAATCAGCCCCAGCATTTT